What follows is one T cell receptor (beta chain) and its context. What it binds is not known. The data were obtained in a study of T-cell reconstitution after alpha-beta-depleted transplantation in children. Study-level findings and limits: Several hundred expanded graft clones reportedly gave rise to the alpha-beta T cells present about two months after transplant.

The authors prepared the TCRbeta library with unique molecular identifiers. TCRdb used MiXCR to reprocess the PCR reads, holding one entry per CDR3 protein. The repertoire holds 450,000 to 700,000 distinct CDR3 sequences, with 20% to 30% as singletons. CDR3 length: 13 residues. V was pared by 1 base and J by 2 bases, with 6 bases between. Germline CDR1 reads SGHRS; CDR2 reads YFSETQ. Sequences were derived from PBMCs, sampled before TCRalphabeta/CD19-depleted stem cell transplant. This chain connects TRBV5-1 to TRBJ2-5; no firm D call. The clonotype originates from a boy in the first two years of life with Wiskott-Aldrich syndrome, due to receive a stem cell transplant. The CDR3 spells CASSLNEQETQYF. In DNA, the CDR3 is TGCGCCAGCAGCTTGAATGAACAAGAGACCCAGTACTTC.